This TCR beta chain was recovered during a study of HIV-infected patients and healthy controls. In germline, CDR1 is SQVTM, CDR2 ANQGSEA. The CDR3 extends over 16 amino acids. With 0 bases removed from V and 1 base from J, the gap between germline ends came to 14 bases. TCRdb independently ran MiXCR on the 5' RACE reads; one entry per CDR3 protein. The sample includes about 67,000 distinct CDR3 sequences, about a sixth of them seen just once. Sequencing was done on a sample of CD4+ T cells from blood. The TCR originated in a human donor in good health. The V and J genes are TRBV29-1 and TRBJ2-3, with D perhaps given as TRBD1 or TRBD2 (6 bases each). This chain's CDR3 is CSVEDRRGRRTDTQYF. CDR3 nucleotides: TGCAGCGTTGAAGATAGGAGGGGGAGGCGCACAGATACGCAGTATTTT.